This TCR beta chain is drawn from a study of blood T cell repertoires in COVID-19. Overall study context: Both acute and convalescent COVID-19 samples were obtained from the United States, Italy and Spain. PBMCs, B-cell-depleted T cells, or T cells were the source of the cDNA or gDNA that made up the material.

Enrollment of patients from Seattle took place during active infection, with longitudinal follow-up. The CDR3 is 15 residues long. Germline CDR1 and CDR2: SGHTA and FQGNSA. Trimming took 6 bases from V and 7 from J; bases not matched to a gene: 10. Original handling: Estimates of nucleated cell counts were drawn from the amplification of reference gene primers. Data came from immunoSEQ multiplex PCR; TCRdb stores just in-frame clones and leaves some out. V, J and clone size reflect that table, while D and trimming were determined from the DNA. The sample yields fewer than 350,000 clones, roughly 88% seen once.

The chain carries TRBV7-2 and TRBJ1-2; 11 nucleotides line up with TRBD1. Sequencing was done on a sample of peripheral blood. The origin of this receptor is a woman in her 30s with COVID-19, enrolled during active disease. CDR3 DNA: TGTGCCAGCAGACAAGGGACAGGGGGTCGGGGTGGCTACACCTTC. Protein product: CASRQGTGGRGGYTF.